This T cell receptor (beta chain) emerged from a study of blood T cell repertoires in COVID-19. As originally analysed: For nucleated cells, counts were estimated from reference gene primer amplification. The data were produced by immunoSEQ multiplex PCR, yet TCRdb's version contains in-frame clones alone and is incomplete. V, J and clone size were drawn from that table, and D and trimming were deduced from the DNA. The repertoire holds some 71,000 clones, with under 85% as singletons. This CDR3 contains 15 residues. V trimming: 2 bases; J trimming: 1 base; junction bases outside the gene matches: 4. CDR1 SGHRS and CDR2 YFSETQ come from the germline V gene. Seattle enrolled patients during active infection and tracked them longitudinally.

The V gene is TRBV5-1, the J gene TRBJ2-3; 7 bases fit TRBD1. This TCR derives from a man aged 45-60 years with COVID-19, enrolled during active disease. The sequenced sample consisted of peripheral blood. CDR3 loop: CASSFGTGGTDTQYF. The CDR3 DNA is TGCGCCAGCAGCTTCGGAACAGGGGGCACAGATACGCAGTATTTT. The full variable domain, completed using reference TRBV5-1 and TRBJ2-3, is KAGVTQTPRYLIKTRGQQVTLSCSPISGHRSVSWYQQTPGQGLQFLFEYFSETQRNKGNFPGRFSGRQFSNSRSEMNVSTLELGDSALYLCASSFGTGGTDTQYFGPGTRLTVL.